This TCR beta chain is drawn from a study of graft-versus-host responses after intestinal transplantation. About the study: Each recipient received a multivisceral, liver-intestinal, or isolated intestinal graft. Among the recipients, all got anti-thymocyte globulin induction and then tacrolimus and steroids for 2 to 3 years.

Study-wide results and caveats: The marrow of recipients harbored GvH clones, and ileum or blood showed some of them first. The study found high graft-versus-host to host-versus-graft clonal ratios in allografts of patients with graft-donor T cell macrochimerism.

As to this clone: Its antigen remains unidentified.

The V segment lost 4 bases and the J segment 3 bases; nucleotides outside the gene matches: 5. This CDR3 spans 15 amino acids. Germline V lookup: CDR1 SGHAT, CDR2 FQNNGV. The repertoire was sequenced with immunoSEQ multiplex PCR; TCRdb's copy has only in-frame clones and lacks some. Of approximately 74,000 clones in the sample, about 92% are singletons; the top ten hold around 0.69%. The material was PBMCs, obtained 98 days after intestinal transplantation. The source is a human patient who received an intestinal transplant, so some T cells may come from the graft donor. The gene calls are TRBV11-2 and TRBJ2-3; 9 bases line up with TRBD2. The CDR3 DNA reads TGTGCCAGCAGCTGGGGGGCGGGAGGGACAGATACGCAGTATTTT. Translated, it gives CASSWGAGGTDTQYF.